The 26 T cell receptor beta chains listed next were all sequenced from one sample in a study of OX40 agonist ivuxolimab in advanced cancers. TCRdb keeps only in-frame clones here, not all; method: immunoSEQ multiplex PCR. This table has 77,000 or so clones, around 87% appearing once. The sample was CD4+ or CD8+ T cells sorted from blood, taken in a trial of the OX40 agonist ivuxolimab. The receptors stem from an adult with an advanced solid tumor such as melanoma, head and neck, liver or kidney cancer.

This clone has just one count. At the DNA level, this CDR3 is encoded by other sequences in the same sample as well. The chain recombines TRBV18 with TRBJ2-1; D gene uncertain. Germline V gene data show CDR1 as KGHSH and CDR2 as LQKENI. CDR3 length equals 15 residues. V lost 0 bases, J lost 2 bases, and 8 bases lay in between. The DNA for the CDR3 is TGTGCCAGCTCACCACCAGGGTTGACCTACAATGAGCAGTTCTTC. Amino acid sequence: CASSPPGLTYNEQFF.

This chain links TRBV7-8 with TRBJ1-2; 9 positions agree with TRBD1. This CDR3 has 15 amino acids. Trimming took 3 bases from V and 5 from J; bases not matched to a gene: 7. Germline V CDR1 and CDR2: SGHVS, FQNEAQ. The CDR3 here is CASSLGGQGIYGYTF. The CDR3 nucleotides are TGTGCCAGCAGCTTGGGAGGACAGGGGATTTATGGCTACACCTTC.

This clone was seen a single time. This chain joins TRBV11-2 and TRBJ1-1; D is ambiguous. V gave up 3 bases and J gave up 3 bases, with 5 bases separating them. Germline V gives CDR1 SGHAT, CDR2 FQNNGV. The CDR3 sequence is 12 residues long. CDR3 in amino acids: CASSFEYTEAFF. CDR3 bases: TGTGCCAGCAGCTTCGAGTACACTGAAGCTTTCTTT.

The chain uses TRBV27 and TRBJ2-7, with 8 bases identical to TRBD1. Germline V gives CDR1 MNHEY, CDR2 SMNVEV (reference sequence). CDR3 length: 14 amino acids. V lost 2 bases and J lost 4; bases outside the gene matches: 4. DNA for the CDR3: TGTGCCAGCAGTTTAGCAACAGGGGGTTACGAGCAGTACTTC. Translating it yields CASSLATGGYEQYF.

V is TRBV6-5 and J is TRBJ1-6; D unresolved. This CDR3 region has 15 residues. The germline CDR1 and CDR2 sequences are MNHEY and SVGAGI. V lost 7 bases and J lost 9, with 19 bases in between. The CDR3 nucleotides are TGTGCCAGCACCTTAACTTTCGGACTGGGTTCACCCCTCCACTTT. Amino acid sequence: CASTLTFGLGSPLHF.

This chain links TRBV7-2 with TRBJ2-4, with D perhaps matching TRBD2 (5 bases). This CDR3 spans 11 amino acids. CDR1 is SGHTA and CDR2 is FQGNSA in the germline V gene. V gave up 1 base and J gave up 12 bases, with 7 bases separating them. The CDR3 region has the DNA TGTGCCAGCAGCTTAGTAGGGAGTCAGTACTTC. Its protein product is CASSLVGSQYF.

This chain connects TRBV30 to TRBJ1-6; D unclear. CDR3 length equals 12 residues. The ends were cut back, 0 bases at V and 8 bases at J, with 5 bases in the middle. The V gene's germline CDR1 is GTSNPN and CDR2 SVGIG (reference sequence). The CDR3 DNA is TGTGCCTGGAGTGTACGACATTCACCCCTCCACTTT. This gives the protein CAWSVRHSPLHF.

On this clone itself: One junction end does not reproduce the germline sequence, and a read error may be involved. J is TRBJ1-1 and V is TRBV29-1; TRBD1 matches at 11 bases. CDR1 and CDR2 (germline): SQVTM, ANQGSEA. CDR3 length: 16 residues. CDR3 sequence (DNA): TGCAGCGTCGAAGGTCGGACAGGGGGCTGGGACACTGAAGCTTTCTTT. This codes for CSVEGRTGGWDTEAFF.

This chain uses TRBV6-5 with TRBJ2-7; D not certain. The CDR3 totals 11 residues. Trimming took 6 bases from V and 4 from J, leaving 7 bases between them. CDR1 and CDR2 (germline): MNHEY, SVGAGI. CDR3 residues: CASRDLYEQYF. The CDR3, as DNA: TGTGCCAGCAGGGATTTGTACGAGCAGTACTTC.

The genes are TRBV28 and TRBJ2-3; 8 bases map to TRBD2. CDR1 is MDHEN and CDR2 is SYDVKM in the germline V gene. This CDR3 comprises 16 residues. V shed 5 bases and J 1 base; nucleotides not matched to a gene: 8. In DNA, the CDR3 is TGTGCCAGCAGTGACATGGGGCGGGGGGGCACAGATACGCAGTATTTT. Translated, it gives CASSDMGRGGTDTQYF.

This chain uses TRBV29-1 with TRBJ1-1, with D tentatively TRBD1 (6 bases). The CDR3 has 14 residues. Looked up from germline, CDR1 is SQVTM and CDR2 is ANQGSEA. The ends were cut back, 2 bases at V and 7 bases at J, with 17 bases in the middle. This CDR3 is CSVEKVRGRSEAFF. CDR3 nucleotide sequence: TGCAGCGTTGAAAAAGTCAGGGGTAGGAGTGAAGCTTTCTTT.

The rearrangement uses TRBV5-1 and TRBJ2-2; TRBD1 matches at 9 bases. After removal of 4 bases from V and 4 bases from J, the junction contained 11 bases not matched to a gene. Germline V gene data show CDR1 as SGHRS and CDR2 as YFSETQ. This CDR3 has 17 residues. The CDR3: CASSGGTGLLGTGELFF. The DNA of the CDR3 is TGCGCCAGCAGCGGCGGGACAGGGCTTCTTGGCACCGGGGAGCTGTTTTTT.

The chain couples TRBV6-5 to TRBJ1-5; D not resolved. The CDR3 spans 16 residues. From germline, CDR1 is MNHEY and CDR2 SVGAGI. V lost 4 bases and J lost 0, with 13 bases in between. The CDR3, as DNA: TGTGCCAGCAGTTTCTCGGGCCAACATAGCAATCAGCCCCAGCATTTT. Translation: CASSFSGQHSNQPQHF.

The chain employs TRBV10-2 and TRBJ2-1, with D maybe TRBD1 (6 bases). V was shortened by 8 bases and J by 0 bases, with 14 bases between the two germline ends. CDR1 is WSHSY, CDR2 SAAADI, per germline. CDR3 size: 15 residues. The CDR3 protein is CASLRADSSYNEQFF. The CDR3 nucleotides read TGCGCCAGCCTTAGAGCGGACAGCTCCTACAATGAGCAGTTCTTC.

The genes are TRBV5-5 and TRBJ2-1; maybe TRBD2 (5 bases). Trimming removed 4 bases at V and 2 bases at J, with 13 bases between. CDR1 SGHKS and CDR2 YYEKEE come from the germline V gene (reference sequence). This CDR3 region has 15 residues. The CDR3 region is CASSHRDLPYNEQFF. The CDR3 DNA is TGTGCCAGCAGCCACCGGGATTTGCCCTACAATGAGCAGTTCTTC. Based on the CDR3 plus reference TRBV5-5 and TRBJ2-1, the full variable domain is DAGVTQSPTHLIKTRGQQVTLRCSPISGHKSVSWYQQVLGQGPQFIFQYYEKEERGRGNFPDRFSARQFPNYSSELNVNALLLGDSALYLCASSHRDLPYNEQFFGPGTRLTVL.

V usage is TRBV6-5 and J usage is TRBJ1-2, with D possibly being TRBD1 (5 bases). CDR1 is MNHEY, CDR2 SVGAGI, per germline. The germline V and J ends were trimmed by 4 bases and 5 bases, with 8 bases remaining between them. The CDR3 totals 12 residues. Here the CDR3 DNA reads TGTGCCAGCAGTTTCGGACATTATGGCTACACCTTC. It encodes CASSFGHYGYTF.

CDR3 protein: CASSLDSGGAVSYGYTF. In DNA form, the CDR3 reads TGTGCCAGCAGCTTGGATTCAGGGGGGGCGGTGAGCTATGGCTACACCTTC. The rearrangement links TRBV5-4 to TRBJ1-2; 7 nucleotides align to TRBD1. Germline loops: CDR1 SGHNT, CDR2 YYREEE (reference sequence). Trimming at V came to 0 bases and at J to 4 bases, leaving 12 bases not matched to a gene. The CDR3 totals 17 residues.

This rearrangement joins TRBV29-1 to TRBJ1-3, with 8 positions matching TRBD1. From germline, CDR1 is SQVTM and CDR2 ANQGSEA. J was trimmed by 14 bases and V by 0 bases; bases with no gene match: 6. The CDR3 consists of 12 residues. For the CDR3, the DNA is TGCAGCGTTGAAGAACAGGGGGATGACGTATATTTT. This gives the protein CSVEEQGDDVYF.

The chain recombines TRBV29-1 with TRBJ1-1, with D possibly matching TRBD1 (5 bases). The germline CDR1 and CDR2 sequences are SQVTM and ANQGSEA. The CDR3 extends over 13 amino acids. The ends were cut back, 3 bases at V and 4 bases at J, with 12 bases in the middle. This CDR3 reads CSVEAGSGTEAFF. The DNA of the CDR3 is TGCAGCGTTGAGGCAGGGTCCGGCACTGAAGCTTTCTTT.

CDR3 in DNA: TGCGCCAGCAGCTTGGGGCCCACAGATACGCAGTATTTT. Its translation is CASSLGPTDTQYF. This chain joins TRBV5-1 and TRBJ2-3, with D unclear. Germline CDR1 is SGHRS and CDR2 is YFSETQ. The germline V and J ends were trimmed by 0 bases and 2 bases, with 4 bases remaining between them. This CDR3 spans 13 amino acids. Filled out from reference TRBV5-1 and TRBJ2-3, the complete variable domain reads KAGVTQTPRYLIKTRGQQVTLSCSPISGHRSVSWYQQTPGQGLQFLFEYFSETQRNKGNFPGRFSGRQFSNSRSEMNVSTLELGDSALYLCASSLGPTDTQYFGPGTRLTVL.

The V gene is TRBV11-2, the J gene TRBJ2-7; 7 nucleotides line up with TRBD1. V dropped 6 bases and J dropped 2; count of bases not matched to a gene: 10. The CDR3 extends over 15 amino acids. From germline, CDR1 is SGHAT and CDR2 FQNNGV. The CDR3 loop reads CASSKTTGSPYEQYF. As DNA, the CDR3 is TGTGCCAGCAGTAAGACGACAGGGAGCCCCTACGAGCAGTACTTC.

J is TRBJ1-6 and V is TRBV27; D not resolved. The V and J ends lost 2 bases and 4 bases respectively, with 3 bases between them. From germline, CDR1 is MNHEY and CDR2 SMNVEV (reference sequence). The length of the CDR3 is 13 residues. In DNA, the CDR3 is TGTGCCAGCAGTTTAGTGTATAATTCACCCCTCCACTTT. Its protein product is CASSLVYNSPLHF.

The chain carries TRBV29-1 and TRBJ2-3; 8 bases align to TRBD2. CDR1 is SQVTM, CDR2 ANQGSEA, per germline. The J segment lost 3 bases and the V segment lost 4 bases, leaving 9 bases of the junction unmatched. CDR3 length equals 15 residues. The CDR3 DNA reads TGCAGCGTTGGAACTAGCGGAGCAGGGACAGATACGCAGTATTTT. It is translated as CSVGTSGAGTDTQYF.

The V gene is TRBV29-1, the J gene TRBJ2-2; 8 nucleotides agree with TRBD2. This CDR3 region has 12 residues. In germline, CDR1 is SQVTM, CDR2 ANQGSEA. With 5 bases clipped from V and 8 bases from J, the junction kept 4 bases outside the gene matches. The CDR3, as DNA: TGCAGCGTTCCCGGGAGGGGTGGGGAGCTGTTTTTT. This gives the protein CSVPGRGGELFF.

The chain has TRBV7-8 and TRBJ2-3; D possibly corresponds to TRBD1 (6 bases). The germline V and J ends were trimmed by 5 bases and 6 bases, with 12 bases remaining between them. CDR1 is SGHVS and CDR2 is FQNEAQ in the germline V gene. This CDR3 spans 13 amino acids. CDR3 region: CASSLTGMDTQYF. In DNA, the CDR3 is TGTGCCAGCAGCCTAACAGGGATGGATACGCAGTATTTT.

This clone has just a few counts. V usage is TRBV7-2 and J usage is TRBJ2-5; D may match TRBD1 or TRBD2 (5 bases each). The CDR3 consists of 13 residues. V lost 1 base to trimming and J lost 5 bases, with 8 bases between them. Germline CDR1 and CDR2: SGHTA and FQGNSA. The CDR3 DNA reads as TGTGCCAGCAGCTTAGTGGGGGTGGAGACCCAGTACTTC. Protein product: CASSLVGVETQYF.